This is a list of T cell receptor beta chains from one sample in a study of cytomegalovirus exposure and HLA in healthy donors. TCRdb's table, derived via immunoSEQ multiplex PCR, lists solely in-frame clones and lacks some. This table has under 150,000 clones, under 90% appearing once. The sequencing input was PBMCs. Every receptor here comes from a woman aged 18-29 years in good health and CMV-seronegative. The CDR3 runs from the conserved cysteine through the conserved F or W. Each record gives: J gene, D gene, V gene, clone size, CDR3 DNA, CDR3 protein. A D gene is named only where the DNA matches it firmly. Some rows have no size entry. The others give once, few or many, or a class for an expanded clone.

j_gene: TRBJ2-2; d_gene: -; v_gene: TRBV29-1; abundance: -; CDR3nt: TGCAGCGTTGACTTAGGGGGTACACGGGCCGGGGAGCTGTTTTTT; CDR3aa: CSVDLGGTRAGELFF
j_gene: TRBJ2-7; d_gene: -; v_gene: TRBV27; abundance: -; CDR3nt: TGTGCCAGCAGTTTGTCCGGACAGAGCTCCTACGAGCAGTACTTC; CDR3aa: CASSLSGQSSYEQYF
j_gene: TRBJ1-3; d_gene: -; v_gene: TRBV5-1; abundance: -; CDR3nt: TGCGCCAGCAGCTTGGGTCCTTTCGCCAGCTCTGGAAACACCATATATTTT; CDR3aa: CASSLGPFASSGNTIYF
j_gene: TRBJ1-6; d_gene: TRBD1; v_gene: TRBV30; abundance: -; CDR3nt: TGTGCCTGGAGTGTAAGACAGGGGGCGAGCTCCTATAATTCACCCCTCCACTTT; CDR3aa: CAWSVRQGASSYNSPLHF
j_gene: TRBJ2-3; d_gene: TRBD2; v_gene: TRBV18; abundance: -; CDR3nt: TGTGCCAGCTCCCCGGGACTAGGGGTGGATACGCAGTATTTT; CDR3aa: CASSPGLGVDTQYF
j_gene: TRBJ2-5; d_gene: TRBD1; v_gene: TRBV28; abundance: once; CDR3nt: TGTGCCAGCGGGACAGCGAACCAAGAGACCCAGTACTTC; CDR3aa: CASGTANQETQYF
j_gene: TRBJ2-1; d_gene: TRBD1; v_gene: TRBV7-2; abundance: once; CDR3nt: TGTGCCAGCAGCTCCAGGACAGGATCCTACAATGAGCAGTTCTTC; CDR3aa: CASSSRTGSYNEQFF
j_gene: TRBJ1-5; d_gene: -; v_gene: TRBV4-3; abundance: -; CDR3nt: TGCGCCAGCAGCCAAGATCTGTTCTTAGACAGACAGAATCAGCCCCAGCATTTT; CDR3aa: CASSQDLFLDRQNQPQHF
j_gene: TRBJ2-1; d_gene: -; v_gene: TRBV18; abundance: -; CDR3nt: TGTGCCAGCTCACCAGAGACTAGCTCCTACAATGAGCAGTTCTTC; CDR3aa: CASSPETSSYNEQFF
j_gene: TRBJ1-1; d_gene: -; v_gene: TRBV5-1; abundance: -; CDR3nt: TGCGCCAGCAGCCCGGGACTTACGAACACTGAAGCTTTCTTT; CDR3aa: CASSPGLTNTEAFF
j_gene: TRBJ1-5; d_gene: -; v_gene: TRBV6-4; abundance: -; CDR3nt: TGTGCCAGCAACCACGGGGGGGTAGGTCAGCCCCAGCATTTT; CDR3aa: CASNHGGVGQPQHF
j_gene: TRBJ1-2; d_gene: -; v_gene: TRBV15; abundance: few; CDR3nt: TGTGCCACCAGCAGAGACCCGGGAGCGGCTGGCTACACCTTC; CDR3aa: CATSRDPGAAGYTF
j_gene: TRBJ2-1; d_gene: -; v_gene: TRBV4-2; abundance: -; CDR3nt: TGTGCCAGCAGCCCAAACTTGCTAAGCTCCTACAATGAGCAGTTCTTC; CDR3aa: CASSPNLLSSYNEQFF
j_gene: TRBJ1-2; d_gene: -; v_gene: TRBV5-1; abundance: -; CDR3nt: TGCGCCAGCAGCTCCCCAACACAGAGCGGAGAGAAGAACACCTTC; CDR3aa: CASSSPTQSGEKNTF
j_gene: TRBJ2-2; d_gene: -; v_gene: TRBV11-2; abundance: -; CDR3nt: TGTGCCAGCAGCTCTAACACCGGGGAGCTGTTTTTT; CDR3aa: CASSSNTGELFF
j_gene: TRBJ1-1; d_gene: TRBD1; v_gene: TRBV19; abundance: few; CDR3nt: TGTGCCAGTTCCGGGACAGGGGGCTACACTGAAGCTTTCTTT; CDR3aa: CASSGTGGYTEAFF
j_gene: TRBJ1-6; d_gene: -; v_gene: TRBV7-2; abundance: once; CDR3nt: TGTGCCAGCAGCTTCGACAGGAATTCACCCCTCCACTTT; CDR3aa: CASSFDRNSPLHF
j_gene: TRBJ1-6; d_gene: -; v_gene: TRBV5-1; abundance: -; CDR3nt: TGCGCCAGCAGCTTGTATAGCGCAGGGGATTCACCCCTCCACTTT; CDR3aa: CASSLYSAGDSPLHF
j_gene: TRBJ2-2; d_gene: TRBD2; v_gene: TRBV19; abundance: -; CDR3nt: TGTGCCAGTAAGGTAGCGGGGGCCGCAAACACCGGGGAGCTGTTTTTT; CDR3aa: CASKVAGAANTGELFF
j_gene: TRBJ1-1; d_gene: -; v_gene: TRBV19; abundance: -; CDR3nt: TGTGCCAGTAGTAGGGAGGGTGGGATGAACACTGAAGCTTTCTTT; CDR3aa: CASSREGGMNTEAFF
j_gene: TRBJ2-7; d_gene: -; v_gene: TRBV6-4; abundance: -; CDR3nt: TGTGCCAGCAGTGACTCGGACAGCCTAGACAAACTCTCCTACGAGCAGTACTTC; CDR3aa: CASSDSDSLDKLSYEQYF
j_gene: TRBJ1-2; d_gene: -; v_gene: TRBV4-3; abundance: -; CDR3nt: TGCGCCAGCAGCCAGGAGCGCCAGCTTTATGGCTACACCTTC; CDR3aa: CASSQERQLYGYTF
j_gene: TRBJ2-1; d_gene: -; v_gene: TRBV12-5; abundance: -; CDR3nt: TGTGCTAGTGGTTCCGAACAGGGCCCCTACAATGAGCAGTTCTTC; CDR3aa: CASGSEQGPYNEQFF
j_gene: TRBJ1-2; d_gene: TRBD1; v_gene: TRBV6-4; abundance: -; CDR3nt: TGTGCCAGCAGTCCTCAGGGGGGAACTAGCTATGGCTACACCTTC; CDR3aa: CASSPQGGTSYGYTF
j_gene: TRBJ1-1; d_gene: -; v_gene: TRBV18; abundance: -; CDR3nt: TGTGCCAGCTCACCAGGGCTGGCGAGCACTGAAGCTTTCTTT; CDR3aa: CASSPGLASTEAFF
j_gene: TRBJ1-2; d_gene: TRBD1; v_gene: TRBV5-1; abundance: -; CDR3nt: TGCGCCAGCAGCTTGCTTGCCGGGACAGTCTATGGCTACACCTTC; CDR3aa: CASSLLAGTVYGYTF
j_gene: TRBJ1-2; d_gene: TRBD1; v_gene: TRBV28; abundance: -; CDR3nt: TGTGCCAGCAGTCAACTATGGACAGGGGGCGGTGGTGGCTACACCTTC; CDR3aa: CASSQLWTGGGGGYTF
j_gene: TRBJ2-5; d_gene: TRBD2; v_gene: TRBV5-4; abundance: -; CDR3nt: TGTGCCAGCAGCTTGTACGCTAGCGGGGGGGCGCAGACCCAGTACTTC; CDR3aa: CASSLYASGGAQTQYF
j_gene: TRBJ2-5; d_gene: -; v_gene: TRBV18; abundance: -; CDR3nt: TGTGCCAGCTCACTAGGGAGGGAGACCCAGTACTTC; CDR3aa: CASSLGRETQYF
j_gene: TRBJ1-5; d_gene: TRBD1; v_gene: TRBV7-9; abundance: -; CDR3nt: TGTGCCAGCAGCCCGACAGGGGACAATCAGCCCCAGCATTTT; CDR3aa: CASSPTGDNQPQHF
j_gene: TRBJ1-4; d_gene: TRBD1; v_gene: TRBV7-2; abundance: -; CDR3nt: TGTGCCAGCAGCTCCGGAACCTTGACAGGGGAAAAACTGTTTTTT; CDR3aa: CASSSGTLTGEKLFF
j_gene: TRBJ1-2; d_gene: -; v_gene: TRBV1; abundance: few; CDR3nt: TGCACCAGCCCCGACTATGGCTACACCTTC; CDR3aa: CTSPDYGYTF
j_gene: TRBJ2-2; d_gene: -; v_gene: TRBV6-5; abundance: -; CDR3nt: TGTGCCAGCAGCAGGGACTTAGTTACCGGGGAGCTGTTTTTT; CDR3aa: CASSRDLVTGELFF
j_gene: TRBJ2-3; d_gene: TRBD1; v_gene: TRBV7-9; abundance: -; CDR3nt: TGTGCCAGCAGCCCTCATAGGGGACAGGGCACAGATACGCAGTATTTT; CDR3aa: CASSPHRGQGTDTQYF
j_gene: TRBJ1-6; d_gene: -; v_gene: TRBV4-1; abundance: -; CDR3nt: TGCGCCAGCAGCCGAGGCACAGGTAATTCACCCCTCCACTTT; CDR3aa: CASSRGTGNSPLHF
j_gene: TRBJ2-7; d_gene: TRBD2; v_gene: TRBV19; abundance: -; CDR3nt: TGTGCCAGTAGGGGCCCGCCGGGACAGGGACTAGCGGAACCATCCTACGAGCAGTACTTC; CDR3aa: CASRGPPGQGLAEPSYEQYF
j_gene: TRBJ1-2; d_gene: TRBD1; v_gene: TRBV6-6; abundance: -; CDR3nt: TGTGCCAGCAGCCACGGACAGGGAAGCTATGGCTACACCTTC; CDR3aa: CASSHGQGSYGYTF
j_gene: TRBJ1-1; d_gene: -; v_gene: TRBV28; abundance: -; CDR3nt: TGTGCCAGCAGTTTGGCGGCAGGGGTGAACACTGAAGCTTTCTTT; CDR3aa: CASSLAAGVNTEAFF
j_gene: TRBJ2-1; d_gene: TRBD1; v_gene: TRBV7-9; abundance: few; CDR3nt: TGTGCCAGCAGCGTATACGGGACAGGTTTGCGCAATGAGCAGTTCTTC; CDR3aa: CASSVYGTGLRNEQFF
j_gene: TRBJ2-1; d_gene: TRBD2; v_gene: TRBV4-2; abundance: -; CDR3nt: TGTGCCAGCAGCCAAGATATGGGACTAGGGGCGTTGAGTGAGCAGTTCTTC; CDR3aa: CASSQDMGLGALSEQFF
j_gene: TRBJ2-1; d_gene: TRBD1; v_gene: TRBV6-1; abundance: once; CDR3nt: TGTGCTACAGCATTGGACAGGACATCCTACAATGAGCAGTTCTTC; CDR3aa: CATALDRTSYNEQFF
j_gene: TRBJ2-3; d_gene: TRBD2; v_gene: TRBV4-1; abundance: -; CDR3nt: TGCGCCAGCAGCCATGGGACTAGGACAGATACGCAGTATTTT; CDR3aa: CASSHGTRTDTQYF
j_gene: TRBJ2-7; d_gene: -; v_gene: TRBV20-1; abundance: -; CDR3nt: TGCAGTGCTGGGGACTTCGAGCAGTACTTC; CDR3aa: CSAGDFEQYF
j_gene: TRBJ1-5; d_gene: TRBD1; v_gene: TRBV2; abundance: -; CDR3nt: TGTGCCAGCAGTGGACAGGGGGCAGGGCAGCCCCAGCATTTT; CDR3aa: CASSGQGAGQPQHF
j_gene: TRBJ2-5; d_gene: -; v_gene: TRBV11-2; abundance: -; CDR3nt: TGTGCCAGCAGCCCGGACATTCAAGAGACCCAGTACTTC; CDR3aa: CASSPDIQETQYF
j_gene: TRBJ2-5; d_gene: TRBD2; v_gene: TRBV5-4; abundance: -; CDR3nt: TGTGCCAGCAGCTCGGGACTAGCGGGAGAGACCCAGTACTTC; CDR3aa: CASSSGLAGETQYF
j_gene: TRBJ2-2; d_gene: TRBD1; v_gene: TRBV29-1; abundance: once; CDR3nt: TGCAGCGTTGAAGATACAGGGGGCAACACCGGGGAGCTGTTTTTT; CDR3aa: CSVEDTGGNTGELFF
j_gene: TRBJ2-2; d_gene: -; v_gene: TRBV7-2; abundance: -; CDR3nt: TGTGCCAGCAGCTTTGTGGAGGTCGGGGAGCTGTTTTTT; CDR3aa: CASSFVEVGELFF
j_gene: TRBJ2-5; d_gene: TRBD2; v_gene: TRBV5-1; abundance: -; CDR3nt: TGCGCCAGCAGCTTGGCTCTAGCGGGGGCCGGGGAGACCCAGTACTTC; CDR3aa: CASSLALAGAGETQYF
j_gene: TRBJ2-4; d_gene: TRBD1; v_gene: TRBV25-1; abundance: once; CDR3nt: TGTGCCAGCAGTGTTCGCTCGGGACAGGAAACCAACATTCAGTACTTC; CDR3aa: CASSVRSGQETNIQYF
j_gene: TRBJ2-1; d_gene: -; v_gene: TRBV18; abundance: once; CDR3nt: TGTGCCAGCTCCCCGTTAGAGATGTCGTACAATGAGCAGTTCTTC; CDR3aa: CASSPLEMSYNEQFF
j_gene: TRBJ2-1; d_gene: -; v_gene: TRBV10-3; abundance: -; CDR3nt: TGTGCCATCCGGGAAACTAATGAGCAGTTCTTC; CDR3aa: CAIRETNEQFF
j_gene: TRBJ2-7; d_gene: -; v_gene: TRBV6-5; abundance: few; CDR3nt: TGTGCCAGCAGTCTGGACAAGCGCTCCTACGAGCAGTACTTC; CDR3aa: CASSLDKRSYEQYF
j_gene: TRBJ1-6; d_gene: -; v_gene: TRBV7-2; abundance: -; CDR3nt: TGTGCCAGCAGCCCCGGAGGGTCGAAGGTAGTGTCACCCCTCCACTTT; CDR3aa: CASSPGGSKVVSPLHF
j_gene: TRBJ2-1; d_gene: -; v_gene: TRBV6-6; abundance: -; CDR3nt: TGTGCCAGCAGTTACCGCGGTAGCACCTCCTACAATGAGCAGTTCTTC; CDR3aa: CASSYRGSTSYNEQFF
j_gene: TRBJ2-3; d_gene: -; v_gene: TRBV7-9; abundance: once; CDR3nt: TGTGCCAGCAGCTTAGGGACTAGCACAGATACGCAGTATTTT; CDR3aa: CASSLGTSTDTQYF
j_gene: TRBJ2-1; d_gene: -; v_gene: TRBV30; abundance: -; CDR3nt: TGTGCCTGGACCCCAGGGGCCCACAATGAGCAGTTCTTC; CDR3aa: CAWTPGAHNEQFF
j_gene: TRBJ1-4; d_gene: -; v_gene: TRBV25-1; abundance: few; CDR3nt: TGTGCCAGCAGTGAATATTTCAGGGGCCTTGATGAAAAACTGTTTTTT; CDR3aa: CASSEYFRGLDEKLFF